This is a list of T cell receptor beta chains from one sample in a study of blood T cell repertoires in COVID-19. Clones were read by immunoSEQ multiplex PCR, and TCRdb kept only the in-frame ones, dropping some. Of roughly 200,000 clones in the sample, 84% were seen once. Sequenced: peripheral blood. Source of these receptors: a woman in her 70s with active or convalescent COVID-19. Each CDR3 is given with its conserved first and last residue. D genes are given only for firm matches. Expanded clones get a size class; other rows say once, few or many, or leave the size out.

TRBJ1-4 TRBV27 - - 14 TGTGCCAGCAGTTTCGGGACAACTAATGAAAAACTGTTTTTT CASSFGTTNEKLFF
TRBJ2-5 TRBV7-9 - - 13 TGTGCCAGTACCGAAATAAACGGAGAGACCCAGTACTTC CASTEINGETQYF
TRBJ2-1 TRBV10-2 TRBD2 many 15 TGCGCCAGCAGTACTCTAGCGGGAGCCTACAATGAGCAGTTCTTC CASSTLAGAYNEQFF
TRBJ2-4 TRBV18 - - 16 TGTGCCAGCTCACCAAATGCGGGCAAGGCCAAAAACATTCAGTACTTC CASSPNAGKAKNIQYF
TRBJ2-7 TRBV27 TRBD2 - 14 TGTGCCAGCTTAAGCGGGGGCCGTCCCTACGAGCAGTACTTC CASLSGGRPYEQYF
TRBJ2-3 TRBV4-1 TRBD1 - 15 TGCGCCAGCAGCCAAAGACAGGGGAGCACAGATACGCAGTATTTT CASSQRQGSTDTQYF
TRBJ1-2 TRBV6-5 - - 15 TGTGCCAGCAGTTCCTTAATTAGGACAGAGTATGGCTACACCTTC CASSSLIRTEYGYTF
TRBJ2-1 TRBV6-2/TRBV6-3 - - 19 TGTGCCAGCAGCCCCATACGCAGGACAGCTTCAGACTCCTACAATGAGCAGTTCTTC CASSPIRRTASDSYNEQFF
TRBJ1-2 TRBV6-5 - - 14 TGTGCCAGCAGTTACAGCGGGGGCAACTATGGCTACACCTTC CASSYSGGNYGYTF
TRBJ1-1 TRBV7-9 TRBD1 once 13 TGTGCCAGCAGCTTATCAGGGGGCACTGAAGCTTTCTTT CASSLSGGTEAFF
TRBJ2-1 TRBV6-2/TRBV6-3 TRBD2 - 15 TGTGCCAGCAGTTACAGTCTAGCGGTCTACAATGAGCAGTTCTTC CASSYSLAVYNEQFF
TRBJ2-4 TRBV5-1 TRBD2 - 15 TGCGCCAGCAGCTTGGATTTCGGTAGCGGGAGAGTTCAGTACTTC CASSLDFGSGRVQYF
TRBJ2-1 TRBV5-8 TRBD2 - 15 TGTGCCAGCAGCTTGGTGCGCGGGAGGGCCGTTGAGCAGTTCTTC CASSLVRGRAVEQFF
TRBJ1-2 TRBV28 - - 12 TGTGCCAGCTCCCTCCTCCTAAGTGGCTACACCTTC CASSLLLSGYTF
TRBJ2-1 TRBV5-1 TRBD2 - 16 TGCGCCAGCAGCTTGGTAGCTAGCGGGAATCTCAATGAGCAGTTCTTC CASSLVASGNLNEQFF
TRBJ2-2 TRBV7-9 - - 17 TGTGCCAGCAGCGCCCCAAGGGCAGACAGGAACACCGGGGAGCTGTTTTTT CASSAPRADRNTGELFF
TRBJ2-3 TRBV5-1 TRBD2 - 17 TGCGCCAGCAGCTTGGCCCCGCTAGCGGGGGGCACAGATACGCAGTATTTT CASSLAPLAGGTDTQYF
TRBJ1-4 TRBV28 - - 15 TGTGCCAGCAGTGCCCCGGGGGATTTAAAGGAAAAACTGTTTTTT CASSAPGDLKEKLFF
TRBJ2-1 TRBV15 - - 13 TGTGCCGCGCAGGCTGGTGGCTACAATGAGCAGTTCTTC CAAQAGGYNEQFF
TRBJ2-3 TRBV5-6 TRBD2 - 16 TGTGCCAGCAGCTCCCAACCGGGACTAGCGACAGATACGCAGTATTTT CASSSQPGLATDTQYF
TRBJ1-2 TRBV24-1 TRBD1 - 15 TGTGCCACCAGTGAGCCCGGGACAGACAACTATGGCTACACCTTC CATSEPGTDNYGYTF
TRBJ2-1 TRBV14 - - 13 TGTGCCAGCAGCCCTTCTACCTACAATGAGCAGTTCTTC CASSPSTYNEQFF
TRBJ1-5 TRBV5-5 TRBD1 few 15 TGTGCCAGCAGCCGGACAGGGGGAAACAATCAGCCCCAGCATTTT CASSRTGGNNQPQHF
TRBJ1-1 TRBV6-5 - - 13 TGTGCCAGCAGTAGACAGCTAGACACTGAAGCTTTCTTT CASSRQLDTEAFF
TRBJ2-7 TRBV19 TRBD1 - 12 TGTGCCAGTAGCACCGGGACAGGTCTGGCGTACTTC CASSTGTGLAYF
TRBJ2-1 TRBV3-1/TRBV3-2 - - 12 TGTGCCAGCAGCCAATCCGGCGAGCGGCAGTTCTTC CASSQSGERQFF
TRBJ2-7 TRBV6-2/TRBV6-3 TRBD1 - 15 TGTGCCAGCAGTTACTCGGGACAGGGGAGCTACGAGCAGTACTTC CASSYSGQGSYEQYF
TRBJ2-5 TRBV2 TRBD2 - 16 TGTGCCAGCAGTGAAGCTCCTAGCGGGGGCGGGGAGACCCAGTACTTC CASSEAPSGGGETQYF
TRBJ1-2 TRBV27 TRBD1 - 16 TGTGCCAGCAGTTTATCCCTACAGGGGCATAACTATGGCTACACCTTC CASSLSLQGHNYGYTF
TRBJ2-7 TRBV9 - - 15 TGTGCCAGCAGCCGACAGAGCTCCACCTCCTACGAGCAGTACTTC CASSRQSSTSYEQYF
TRBJ2-7 TRBV6-6 - - 14 TGTGCCAGCAGCCTACGGGGTCGGTCAGGAGAGCAGTACTTC CASSLRGRSGEQYF
TRBJ2-1 TRBV24-1 TRBD2 - 16 TGTGCCACCAGTGATACGACTAGCGGGAGTTACAATGAGCAGTTCTTC CATSDTTSGSYNEQFF
TRBJ1-6 TRBV9 - - 14 TGTGCCAGCAGCACTCGAACAGGGAATTCACCCCTCCACTTT CASSTRTGNSPLHF
TRBJ2-7 TRBV7-2 TRBD2 - 13 TGTGCCAGCAACCGACTAGCGGGAGGCGAGCAGTACTTC CASNRLAGGEQYF
TRBJ1-5 TRBV10-3 TRBD1 - 14 TGTGCCATCAGGGACGACAGGGGAGGTCAGCCCCAGCATTTT CAIRDDRGGQPQHF